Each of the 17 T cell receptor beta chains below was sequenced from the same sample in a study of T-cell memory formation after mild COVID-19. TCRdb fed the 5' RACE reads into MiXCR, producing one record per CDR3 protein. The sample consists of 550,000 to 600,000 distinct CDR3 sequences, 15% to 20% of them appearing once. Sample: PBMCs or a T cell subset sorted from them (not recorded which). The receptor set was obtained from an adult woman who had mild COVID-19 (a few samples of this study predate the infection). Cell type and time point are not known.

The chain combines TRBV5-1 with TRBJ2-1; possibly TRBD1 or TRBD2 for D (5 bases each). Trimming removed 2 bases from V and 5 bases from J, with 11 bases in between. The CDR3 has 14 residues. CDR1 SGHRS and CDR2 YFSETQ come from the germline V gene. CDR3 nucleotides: TGCGCCAGCAGCTTTTTTTGGGGGAACAATGAGCAGTTCTTC. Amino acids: CASSFFWGNNEQFF.

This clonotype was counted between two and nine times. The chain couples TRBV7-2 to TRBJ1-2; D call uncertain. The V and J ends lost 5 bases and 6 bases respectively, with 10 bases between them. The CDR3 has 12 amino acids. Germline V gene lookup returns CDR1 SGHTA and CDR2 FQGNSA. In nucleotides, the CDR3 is TGTGCCAGCAGCCCGAGGGCAGATGGCTACACCTTC. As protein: CASSPRADGYTF.

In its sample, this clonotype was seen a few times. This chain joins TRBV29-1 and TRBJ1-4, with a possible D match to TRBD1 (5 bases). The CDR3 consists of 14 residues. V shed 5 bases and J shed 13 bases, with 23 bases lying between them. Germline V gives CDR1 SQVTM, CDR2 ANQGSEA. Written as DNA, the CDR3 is TGCAGCGTTATAGGGGAGGGACTCGTCGGAGCACTGTTTTTT. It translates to CSVIGEGLVGALFF.

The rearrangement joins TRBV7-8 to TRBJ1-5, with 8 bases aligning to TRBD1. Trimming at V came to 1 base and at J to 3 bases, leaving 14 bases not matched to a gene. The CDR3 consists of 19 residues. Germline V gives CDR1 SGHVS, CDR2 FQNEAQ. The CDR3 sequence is CASSLDRDRNPWDNQPQHF. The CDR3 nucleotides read TGTGCCAGCAGCTTAGATAGGGACAGGAACCCGTGGGACAATCAGCCCCAGCATTTT.

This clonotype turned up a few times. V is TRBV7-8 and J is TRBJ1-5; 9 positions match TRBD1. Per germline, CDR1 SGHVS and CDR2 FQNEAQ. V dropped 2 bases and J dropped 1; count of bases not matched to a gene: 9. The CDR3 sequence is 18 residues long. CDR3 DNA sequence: TGTGCCAGCAGCTTACAACCGACAGGGGGTATGAGCAATCAGCCCCAGCATTTT. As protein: CASSLQPTGGMSNQPQHF.

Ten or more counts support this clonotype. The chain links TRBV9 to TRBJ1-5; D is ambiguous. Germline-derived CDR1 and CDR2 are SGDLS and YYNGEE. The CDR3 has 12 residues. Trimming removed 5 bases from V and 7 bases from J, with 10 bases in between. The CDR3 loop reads CASSAGGQPQHF. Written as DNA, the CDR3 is TGTGCCAGCAGTGCGGGAGGACAGCCCCAGCATTTT.

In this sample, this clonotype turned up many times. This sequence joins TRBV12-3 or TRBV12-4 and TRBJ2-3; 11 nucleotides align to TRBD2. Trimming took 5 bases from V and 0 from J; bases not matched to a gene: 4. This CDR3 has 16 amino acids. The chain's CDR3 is CASSPLAGGSTDTQYF. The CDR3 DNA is TGTGCCAGCAGTCCGTTAGCGGGAGGGAGCACAGATACGCAGTATTTT.

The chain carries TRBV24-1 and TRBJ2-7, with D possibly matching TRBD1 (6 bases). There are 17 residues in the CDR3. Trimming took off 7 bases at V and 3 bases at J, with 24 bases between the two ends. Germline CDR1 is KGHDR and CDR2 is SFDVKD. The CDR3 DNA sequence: TGTGCCACCAGCCCGGGACACTACTGTATAATCCTCTACGAGCAGTACTTC. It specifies CATSPGHYCIILYEQYF.

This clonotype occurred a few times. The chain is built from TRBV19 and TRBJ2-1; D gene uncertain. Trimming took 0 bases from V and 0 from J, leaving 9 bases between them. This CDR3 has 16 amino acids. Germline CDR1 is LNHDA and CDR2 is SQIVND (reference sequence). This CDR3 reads CASSIDAASSYNEQFF. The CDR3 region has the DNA TGTGCCAGTAGTATAGACGCCGCGAGCTCCTACAATGAGCAGTTCTTC.

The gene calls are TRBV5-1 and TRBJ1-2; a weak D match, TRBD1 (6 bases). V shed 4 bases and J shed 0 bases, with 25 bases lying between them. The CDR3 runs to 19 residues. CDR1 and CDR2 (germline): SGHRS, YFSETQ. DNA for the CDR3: TGCGCCAGCAGCCCCGGAATCCGGGACACCTCGATCTCTAACTATGGCTACACCTTC. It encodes CASSPGIRDTSISNYGYTF.

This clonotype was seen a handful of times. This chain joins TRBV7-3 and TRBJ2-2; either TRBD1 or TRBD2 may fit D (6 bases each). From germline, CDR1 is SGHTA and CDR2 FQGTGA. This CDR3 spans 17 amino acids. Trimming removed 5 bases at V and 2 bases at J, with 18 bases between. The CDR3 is CASSPLVRGVNTGELFF. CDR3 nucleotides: TGTGCCAGCAGCCCCCTAGTGAGGGGGGTCAACACCGGGGAGCTGTTTTTT.

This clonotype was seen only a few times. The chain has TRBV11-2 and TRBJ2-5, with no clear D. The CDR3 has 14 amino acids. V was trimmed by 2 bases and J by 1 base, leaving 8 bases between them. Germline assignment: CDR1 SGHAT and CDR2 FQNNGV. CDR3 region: CASSLPKIQETQYF. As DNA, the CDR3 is TGTGCCAGCAGCTTACCCAAAATCCAAGAGACCCAGTACTTC.

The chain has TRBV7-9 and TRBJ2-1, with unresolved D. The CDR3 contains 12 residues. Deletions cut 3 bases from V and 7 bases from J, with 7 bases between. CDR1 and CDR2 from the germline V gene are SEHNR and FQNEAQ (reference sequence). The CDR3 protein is CASSFPSNEQFF. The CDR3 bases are TGTGCCAGCAGCTTTCCCTCAAATGAGCAGTTCTTC. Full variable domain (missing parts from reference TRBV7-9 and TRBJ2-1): DTGVSQNPRHKITKRGQNVTFRCDPISEHNRLYWYRQTLGQGPEFLTYFQNEAQLEKSRLLSDRFSAERPKGSFSTLEIQRTEQGDSAMYLCASSFPSNEQFFGPGTRLTVL.

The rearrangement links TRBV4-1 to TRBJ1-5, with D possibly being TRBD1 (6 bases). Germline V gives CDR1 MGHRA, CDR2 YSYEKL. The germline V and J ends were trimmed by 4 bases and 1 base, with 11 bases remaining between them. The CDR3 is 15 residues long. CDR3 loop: CASSLLDRSNQPQHF. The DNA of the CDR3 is TGCGCCAGCAGCCTACTCGACAGGAGCAATCAGCCCCAGCATTTT.

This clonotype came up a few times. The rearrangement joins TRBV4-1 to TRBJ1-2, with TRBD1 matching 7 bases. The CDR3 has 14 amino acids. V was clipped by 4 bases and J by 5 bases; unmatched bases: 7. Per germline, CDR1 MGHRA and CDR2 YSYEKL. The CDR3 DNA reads TGCGCCAGCAGCCTCGGCAGGGGGAGGTATGGCTACACCTTC. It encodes CASSLGRGRYGYTF.

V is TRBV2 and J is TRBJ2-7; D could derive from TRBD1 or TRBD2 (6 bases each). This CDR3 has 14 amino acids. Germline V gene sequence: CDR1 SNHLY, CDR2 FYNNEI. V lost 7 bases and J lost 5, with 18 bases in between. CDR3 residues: CASTGGTGFHEQYF. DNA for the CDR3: TGTGCCAGCACCGGGGGCACAGGGTTCCACGAGCAGTACTTC.

In DNA, the CDR3 is TGTGCCAGCAGCGTAGCCCCGGGATTTCACAATGAGCAGTTCTTC. As protein: CASSVAPGFHNEQFF. J is TRBJ2-1 and V is TRBV9; possibly TRBD2 for D (5 bases). The CDR3 is made up of 15 amino acids. The germline gives CDR1 SGDLS, CDR2 YYNGEE. The V gene lost 0 bases and the J gene lost 5 bases, with 12 bases spanning the gap.